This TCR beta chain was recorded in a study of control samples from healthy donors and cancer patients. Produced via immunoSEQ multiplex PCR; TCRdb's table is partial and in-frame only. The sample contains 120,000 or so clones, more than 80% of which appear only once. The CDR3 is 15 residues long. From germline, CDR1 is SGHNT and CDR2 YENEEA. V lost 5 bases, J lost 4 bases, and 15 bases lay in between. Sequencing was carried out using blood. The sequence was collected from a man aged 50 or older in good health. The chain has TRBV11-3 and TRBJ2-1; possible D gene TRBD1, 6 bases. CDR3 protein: CASSPEAGTYNEQFF. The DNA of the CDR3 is TGTGCCAGCAGCCCCGAGGCAGGGACATACAATGAGCAGTTCTTC.